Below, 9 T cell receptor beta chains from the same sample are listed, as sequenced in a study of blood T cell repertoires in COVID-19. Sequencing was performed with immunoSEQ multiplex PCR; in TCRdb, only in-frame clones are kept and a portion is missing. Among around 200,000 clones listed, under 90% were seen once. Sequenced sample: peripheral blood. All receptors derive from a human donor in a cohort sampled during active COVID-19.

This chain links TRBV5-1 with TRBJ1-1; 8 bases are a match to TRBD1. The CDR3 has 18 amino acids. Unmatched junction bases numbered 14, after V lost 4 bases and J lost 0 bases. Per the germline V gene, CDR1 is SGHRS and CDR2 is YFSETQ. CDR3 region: CASSPAAGTGGMNTEAFF. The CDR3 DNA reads TGCGCCAGCAGCCCCGCAGCCGGGACAGGTGGGATGAACACTGAAGCTTTCTTT.

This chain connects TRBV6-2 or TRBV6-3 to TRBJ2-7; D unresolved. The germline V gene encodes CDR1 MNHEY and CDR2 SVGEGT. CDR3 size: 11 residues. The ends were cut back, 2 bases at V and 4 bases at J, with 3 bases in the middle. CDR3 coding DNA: TGTGCCAGCAGTTACCTTTACGAGCAGTACTTC. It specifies CASSYLYEQYF.

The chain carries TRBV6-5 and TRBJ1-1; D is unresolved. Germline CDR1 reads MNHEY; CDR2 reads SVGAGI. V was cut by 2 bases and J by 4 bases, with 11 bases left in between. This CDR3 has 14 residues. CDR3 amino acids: CASSYDPGPTEAFF. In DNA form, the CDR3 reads TGTGCCAGCAGTTACGACCCAGGTCCCACTGAAGCTTTCTTT.

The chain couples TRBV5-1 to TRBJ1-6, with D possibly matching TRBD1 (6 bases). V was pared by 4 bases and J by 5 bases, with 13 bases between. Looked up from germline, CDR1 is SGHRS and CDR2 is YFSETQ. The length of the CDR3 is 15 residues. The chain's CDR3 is CASSKGTMDNSPLHF. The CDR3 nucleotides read TGCGCCAGCAGCAAAGGGACAATGGATAATTCACCCCTCCACTTT.

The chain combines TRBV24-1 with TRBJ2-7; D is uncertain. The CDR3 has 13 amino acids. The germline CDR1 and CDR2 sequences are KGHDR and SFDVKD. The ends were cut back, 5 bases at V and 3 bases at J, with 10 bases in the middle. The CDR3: CATSGNRDYEQYF. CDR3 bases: TGTGCCACCAGTGGTAACAGAGACTACGAGCAGTACTTC.

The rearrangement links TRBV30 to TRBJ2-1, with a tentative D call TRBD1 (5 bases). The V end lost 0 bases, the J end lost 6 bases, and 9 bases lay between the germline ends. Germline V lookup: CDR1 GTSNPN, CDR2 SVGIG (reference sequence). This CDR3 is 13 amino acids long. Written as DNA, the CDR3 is TGTGCCTGGAGTGTAGTAGGGGTCAATGAGCAGTTCTTC. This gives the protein CAWSVVGVNEQFF.

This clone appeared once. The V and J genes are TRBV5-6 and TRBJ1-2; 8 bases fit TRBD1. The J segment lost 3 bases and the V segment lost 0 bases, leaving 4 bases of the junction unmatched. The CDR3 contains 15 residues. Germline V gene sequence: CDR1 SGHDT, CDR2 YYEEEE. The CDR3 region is CASSLGQGFYYGYTF. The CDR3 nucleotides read TGTGCCAGCAGCTTGGGACAGGGGTTTTACTATGGCTACACCTTC.

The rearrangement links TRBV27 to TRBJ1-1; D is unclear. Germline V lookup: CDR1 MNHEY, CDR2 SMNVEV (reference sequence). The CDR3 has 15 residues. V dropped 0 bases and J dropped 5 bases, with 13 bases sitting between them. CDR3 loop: CASSLSGEMETEAFF. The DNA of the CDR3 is TGTGCCAGCAGTTTATCTGGGGAGATGGAGACTGAAGCTTTCTTT.

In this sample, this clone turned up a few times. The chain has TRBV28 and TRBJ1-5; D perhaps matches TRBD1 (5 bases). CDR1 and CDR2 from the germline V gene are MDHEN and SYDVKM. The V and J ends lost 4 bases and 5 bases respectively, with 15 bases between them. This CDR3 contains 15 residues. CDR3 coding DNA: TGTGCCAGCAGTTCCCTAGCTGGGGGGGATCAGCCCCAGCATTTT. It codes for CASSSLAGGDQPQHF.